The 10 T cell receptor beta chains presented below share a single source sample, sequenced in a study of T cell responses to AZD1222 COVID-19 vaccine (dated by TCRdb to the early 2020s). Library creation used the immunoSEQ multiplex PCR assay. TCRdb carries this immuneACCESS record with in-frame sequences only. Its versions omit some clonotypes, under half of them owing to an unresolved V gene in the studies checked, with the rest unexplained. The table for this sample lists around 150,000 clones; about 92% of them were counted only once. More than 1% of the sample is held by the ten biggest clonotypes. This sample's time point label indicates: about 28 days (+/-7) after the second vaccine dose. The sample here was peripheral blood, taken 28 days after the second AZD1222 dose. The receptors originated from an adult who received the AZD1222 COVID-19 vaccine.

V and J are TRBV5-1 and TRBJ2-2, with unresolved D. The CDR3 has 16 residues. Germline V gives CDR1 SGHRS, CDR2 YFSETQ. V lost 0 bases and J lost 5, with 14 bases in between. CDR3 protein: CASSLASRSLTGELFF. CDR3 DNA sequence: TGCGCCAGCAGCTTGGCGTCCAGAAGTCTAACCGGGGAGCTGTTTTTT.

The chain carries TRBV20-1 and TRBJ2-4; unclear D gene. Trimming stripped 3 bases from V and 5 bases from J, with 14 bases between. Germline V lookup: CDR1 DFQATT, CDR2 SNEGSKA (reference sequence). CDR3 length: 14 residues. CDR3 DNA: TGCAGTGCTAGTCCCTCGGCAGTTCAAAACATTCAGTACTTC. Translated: CSASPSAVQNIQYF.

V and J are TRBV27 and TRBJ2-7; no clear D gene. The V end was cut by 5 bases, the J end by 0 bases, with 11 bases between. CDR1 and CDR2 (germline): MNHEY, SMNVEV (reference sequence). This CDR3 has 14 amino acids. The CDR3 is CASSPQRVSYEQYF. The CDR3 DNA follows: TGTGCCAGCAGTCCCCAACGGGTCTCCTACGAGCAGTACTTC.

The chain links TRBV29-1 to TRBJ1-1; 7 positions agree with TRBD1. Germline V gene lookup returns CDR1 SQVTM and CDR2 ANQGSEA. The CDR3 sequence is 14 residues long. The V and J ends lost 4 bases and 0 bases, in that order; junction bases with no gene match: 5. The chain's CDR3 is CSVAGGRLNTEAFF. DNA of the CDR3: TGCAGCGTTGCAGGGGGGCGACTGAACACTGAAGCTTTCTTT.

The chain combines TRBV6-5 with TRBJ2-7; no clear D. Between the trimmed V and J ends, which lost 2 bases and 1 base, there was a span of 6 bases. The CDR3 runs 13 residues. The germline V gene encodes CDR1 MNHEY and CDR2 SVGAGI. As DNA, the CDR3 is TGTGCCAGCAGTTACAGGGAATCCTACGAGCAGTACTTC. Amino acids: CASSYRESYEQYF.

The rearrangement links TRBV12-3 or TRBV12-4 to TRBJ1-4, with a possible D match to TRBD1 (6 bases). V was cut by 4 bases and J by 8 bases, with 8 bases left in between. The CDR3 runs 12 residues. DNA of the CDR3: TGTGCCAGCAGTTCAACAGGGGAAAAACTGTTTTTT. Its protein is CASSSTGEKLFF.

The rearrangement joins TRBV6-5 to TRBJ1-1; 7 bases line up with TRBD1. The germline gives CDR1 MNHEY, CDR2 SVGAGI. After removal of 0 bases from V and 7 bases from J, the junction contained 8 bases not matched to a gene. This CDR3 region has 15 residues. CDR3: CASSYSSGGRGEAFF. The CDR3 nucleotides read TGTGCCAGCAGTTACTCGTCAGGGGGAAGGGGTGAAGCTTTCTTT.

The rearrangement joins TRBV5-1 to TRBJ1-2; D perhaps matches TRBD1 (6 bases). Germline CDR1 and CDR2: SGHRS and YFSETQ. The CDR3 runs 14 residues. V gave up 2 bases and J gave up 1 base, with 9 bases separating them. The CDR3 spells CASSFGQINYGYTF. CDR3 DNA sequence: TGCGCCAGCAGCTTTGGACAGATTAACTATGGCTACACCTTC. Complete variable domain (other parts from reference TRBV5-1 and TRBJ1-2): KAGVTQTPRYLIKTRGQQVTLSCSPISGHRSVSWYQQTPGQGLQFLFEYFSETQRNKGNFPGRFSGRQFSNSRSEMNVSTLELGDSALYLCASSFGQINYGYTFGSGTRLTVV.

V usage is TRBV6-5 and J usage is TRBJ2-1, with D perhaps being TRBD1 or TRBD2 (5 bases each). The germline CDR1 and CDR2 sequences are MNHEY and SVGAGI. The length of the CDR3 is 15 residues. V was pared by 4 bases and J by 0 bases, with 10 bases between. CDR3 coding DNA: TGTGCCAGCAGTTCCGGGGACGACTCCTACAATGAGCAGTTCTTC. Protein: CASSSGDDSYNEQFF.

This CDR3 reads CASSLTGTGGPQYF. The CDR3, as DNA: TGTGCCAGCAGCCTTACCGGGACAGGGGGACCGCAGTACTTC. The rearrangement links TRBV4-2 to TRBJ2-7, with 11 bases that match TRBD1. Unmatched junction bases numbered 8, after V lost 4 bases and J lost 9 bases. The CDR3 has 14 residues. Germline-derived CDR1 and CDR2 are LGHNA and YNFKEQ.